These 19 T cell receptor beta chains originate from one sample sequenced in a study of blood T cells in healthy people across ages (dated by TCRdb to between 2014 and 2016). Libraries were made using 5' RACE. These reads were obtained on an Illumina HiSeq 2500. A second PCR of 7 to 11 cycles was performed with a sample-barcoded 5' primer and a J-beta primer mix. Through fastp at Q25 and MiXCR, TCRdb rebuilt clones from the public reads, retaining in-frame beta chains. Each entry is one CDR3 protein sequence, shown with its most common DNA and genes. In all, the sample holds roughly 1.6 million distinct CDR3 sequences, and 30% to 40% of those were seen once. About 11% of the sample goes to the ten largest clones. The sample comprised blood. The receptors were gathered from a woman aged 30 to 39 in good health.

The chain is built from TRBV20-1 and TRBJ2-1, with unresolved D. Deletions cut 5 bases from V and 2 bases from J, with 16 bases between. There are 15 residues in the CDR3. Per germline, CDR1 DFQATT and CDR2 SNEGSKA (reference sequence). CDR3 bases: TGCAGTGCTTCAAATGGGCTCTCTCCCTACAATGAGCAGTTCTTC. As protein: CSASNGLSPYNEQFF.

DNA of the CDR3: TGTGCCAGCAGCCATTTCGGGGCGGGAGATGGTTACAATGAGCAGTTCTTC. Protein: CASSHFGAGDGYNEQFF. V usage is TRBV14 and J usage is TRBJ2-1, with 7 bases identical to TRBD2. Germline values: CDR1 SGHDN, CDR2 FVKESK. The junction had 12 bases not matched to a gene; V was cut back by 3 bases and J by 4 bases. CDR3 length: 17 amino acids.

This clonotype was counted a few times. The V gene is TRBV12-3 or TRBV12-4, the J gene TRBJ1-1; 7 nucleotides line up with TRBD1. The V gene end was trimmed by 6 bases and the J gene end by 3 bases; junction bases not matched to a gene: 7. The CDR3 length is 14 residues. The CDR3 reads CASSSDRVHTEAFF. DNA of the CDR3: TGTGCCAGCAGCTCAGACAGGGTCCACACTGAAGCTTTCTTT.

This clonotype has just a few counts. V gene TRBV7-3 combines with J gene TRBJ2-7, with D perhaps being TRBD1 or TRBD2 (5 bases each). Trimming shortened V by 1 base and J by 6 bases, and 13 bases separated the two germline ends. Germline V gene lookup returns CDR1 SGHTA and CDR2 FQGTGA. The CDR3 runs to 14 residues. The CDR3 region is CASSLNSRGPEQYF. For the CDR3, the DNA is TGTGCCAGCAGCTTAAATTCTAGGGGACCCGAGCAGTACTTC.

The CDR3 region is CASSELSSELSNEQFF. CDR3 nucleotides: TGTGCCAGCAGTGAACTTAGCTCGGAATTGTCCAATGAGCAGTTCTTC. The J gene is TRBJ2-1, the V gene TRBV2, with D uncertain. Per germline, CDR1 SNHLY and CDR2 FYNNEI. This CDR3 contains 16 residues. V was shortened by 2 bases and J by 6 bases, with 17 bases between the two germline ends.

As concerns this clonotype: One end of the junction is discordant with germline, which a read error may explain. CDR3 sequence (DNA): TGCGCCAGCAGCCTGGCCCCTGTTGGGGGGAACACTGAGGCTTTCTTT. This codes for CASSLAPVGGNTEAFF. V and J are TRBV5-1 and TRBJ1-1; maybe TRBD1 (5 bases). The germline CDR1 and CDR2 sequences are SGHRS and YFSETQ. The CDR3 consists of 16 residues. Supplemented by reference TRBV5-1 and TRBJ1-1, the full variable domain reads KAGVTQTPRYLIKTRGQQVTLSCSPISGHRSVSWYQQTPGQGLQFLFEYFSETQRNKGNFPGRFSGRQFSNSRSEMNVSTLELGDSALYLCASSLAPVGGNTEAFFGQGTRLTVV.

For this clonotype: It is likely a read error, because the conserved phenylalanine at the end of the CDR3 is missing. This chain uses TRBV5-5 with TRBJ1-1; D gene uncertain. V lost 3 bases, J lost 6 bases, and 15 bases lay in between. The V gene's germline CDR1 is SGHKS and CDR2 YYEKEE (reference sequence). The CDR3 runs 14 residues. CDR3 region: CASSSPDGYAEAFV. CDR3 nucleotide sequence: TGTGCCAGCAGCTCCCCCGACGGGTACGCTGAAGCTTTCGTT.

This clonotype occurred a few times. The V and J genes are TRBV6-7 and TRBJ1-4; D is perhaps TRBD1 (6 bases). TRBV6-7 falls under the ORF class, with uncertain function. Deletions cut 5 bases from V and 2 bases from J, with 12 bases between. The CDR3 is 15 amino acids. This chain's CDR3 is CASSDIQGTNEKLFF. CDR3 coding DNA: TGTGCCAGCAGTGATATTCAGGGGACTAATGAAAAACTGTTTTTT.

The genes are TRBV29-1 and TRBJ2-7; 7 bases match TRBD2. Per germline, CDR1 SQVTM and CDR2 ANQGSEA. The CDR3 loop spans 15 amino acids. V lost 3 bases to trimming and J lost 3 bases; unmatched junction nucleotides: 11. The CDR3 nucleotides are TGCAGCGTTGATGGGTCGCGGGGGTCACTCTACGAGCAGTACTTC. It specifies CSVDGSRGSLYEQYF.

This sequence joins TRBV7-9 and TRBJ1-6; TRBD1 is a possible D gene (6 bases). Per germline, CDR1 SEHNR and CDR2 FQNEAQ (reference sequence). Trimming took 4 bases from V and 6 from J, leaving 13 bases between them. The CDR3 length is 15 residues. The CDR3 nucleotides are TGTGCCAGCAGCTCCGCGGGACACCCTAATTCACCCCTCCACTTT. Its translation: CASSSAGHPNSPLHF.

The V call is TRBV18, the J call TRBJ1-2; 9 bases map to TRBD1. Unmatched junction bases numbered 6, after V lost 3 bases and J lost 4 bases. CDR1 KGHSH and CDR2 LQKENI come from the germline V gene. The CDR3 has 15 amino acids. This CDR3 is CASSPQDRGGYGYTF. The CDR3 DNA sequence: TGTGCCAGCTCACCCCAGGACAGGGGCGGCTATGGCTACACCTTC.

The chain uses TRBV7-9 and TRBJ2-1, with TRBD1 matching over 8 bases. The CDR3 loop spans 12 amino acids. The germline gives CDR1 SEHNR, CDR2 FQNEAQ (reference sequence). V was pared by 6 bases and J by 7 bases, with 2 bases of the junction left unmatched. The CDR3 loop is CASRRQGNEQFF. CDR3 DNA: TGTGCCAGCAGAAGACAGGGGAATGAGCAGTTCTTC.

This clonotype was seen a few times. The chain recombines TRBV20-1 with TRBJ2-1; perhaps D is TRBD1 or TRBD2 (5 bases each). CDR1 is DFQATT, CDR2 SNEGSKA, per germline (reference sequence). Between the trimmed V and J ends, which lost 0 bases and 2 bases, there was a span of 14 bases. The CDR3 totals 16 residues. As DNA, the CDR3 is TGCAGTGCTAGAGACCCGAGGGGACCGACCTACAATGAGCAGTTCTTC. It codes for CSARDPRGPTYNEQFF.

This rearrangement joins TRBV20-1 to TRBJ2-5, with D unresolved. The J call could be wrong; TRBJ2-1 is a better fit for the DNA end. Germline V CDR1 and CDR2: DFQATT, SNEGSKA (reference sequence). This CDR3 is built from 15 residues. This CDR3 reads CSALPLRQPQETQFF. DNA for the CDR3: TGCAGTGCTCTCCCCCTAAGACAACCGCAAGAGACCCAGTTCTTC.

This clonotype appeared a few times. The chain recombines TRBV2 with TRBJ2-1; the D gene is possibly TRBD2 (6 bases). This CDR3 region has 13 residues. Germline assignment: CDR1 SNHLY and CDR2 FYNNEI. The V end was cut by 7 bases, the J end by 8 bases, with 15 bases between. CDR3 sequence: CASTGGIGHEQFF. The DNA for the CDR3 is TGTGCCAGCACCGGGGGAATCGGCCATGAGCAGTTCTTC.

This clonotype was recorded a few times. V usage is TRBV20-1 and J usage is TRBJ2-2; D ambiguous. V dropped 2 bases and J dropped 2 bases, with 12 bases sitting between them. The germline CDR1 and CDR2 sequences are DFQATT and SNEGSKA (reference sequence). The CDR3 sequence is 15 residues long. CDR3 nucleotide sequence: TGCAGTGCTAGAATGTTCAGGACCAACACCGGGGAGCTGTTTTTT. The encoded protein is CSARMFRTNTGELFF.

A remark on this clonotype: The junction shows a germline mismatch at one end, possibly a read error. The CDR3 loop reads CGASDSREQFF. CDR3 nucleotides: TGCGGTGCTAGTGACTCCCGCGAGCAGTTCTTC. The genes are TRBV20-1 and TRBJ2-1; D uncertain. Looked up from germline, CDR1 is DFQATT and CDR2 is SNEGSKA (reference sequence). This CDR3 comprises 11 residues.

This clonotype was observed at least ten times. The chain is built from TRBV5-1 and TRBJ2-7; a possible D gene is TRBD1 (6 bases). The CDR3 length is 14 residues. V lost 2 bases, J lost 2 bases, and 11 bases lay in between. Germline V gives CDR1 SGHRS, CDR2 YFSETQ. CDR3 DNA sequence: TGCGCCAGCAGCTTCCGGGACAACCCCTACGAGCAGTACTTC. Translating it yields CASSFRDNPYEQYF. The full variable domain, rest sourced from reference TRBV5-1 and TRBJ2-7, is KAGVTQTPRYLIKTRGQQVTLSCSPISGHRSVSWYQQTPGQGLQFLFEYFSETQRNKGNFPGRFSGRQFSNSRSEMNVSTLELGDSALYLCASSFRDNPYEQYFGPGTRLTVT.

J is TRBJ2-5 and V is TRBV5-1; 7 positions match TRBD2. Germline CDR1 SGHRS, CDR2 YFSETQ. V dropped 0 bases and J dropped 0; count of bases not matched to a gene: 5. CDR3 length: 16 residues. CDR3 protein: CASSLDPSGDQETQYF. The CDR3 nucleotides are TGCGCCAGCAGCTTGGATCCCAGCGGGGACCAAGAGACCCAGTACTTC.